This is a list of T cell receptor beta chains from one sample in a study of beta chain features in type 1 diabetes. Clones were sequenced by immunoSEQ multiplex PCR, and TCRdb holds only the in-frame ones, with some missing. The sample contains some 300,000 clones, around 7.8% of which appear only once. Source material: central memory CD4+ T cells from blood. These receptors originate from a woman younger than 30 in good health. The conserved cysteine and the conserved F or W are not part of the CDR3 here.

TRBJ2-1 | TRBV29-1 | SVRDSGRYNEQF
TRBJ2-3 | TRBV4-2 | ASSQDRAGADTQY
TRBJ1-1 | TRBV10-3 | AISENGGAEAF
TRBJ2-3 | TRBV5-1 | ASRRDPLKSSSTDTQY
TRBJ2-2 | TRBV5-4 | ASSLGASTGELF
TRBJ2-3 | TRBV7-2 | ASSLGLTDTQY
TRBJ1-4 | TRBV5-1 | ASSFGDRENEKLF
TRBJ2-1 | TRBV7-3 | ASSFRPLVAGGYNEQF
TRBJ1-2 | TRBV7-2 | ASSLVGTGGAGYT
TRBJ2-1 | TRBV4-2 | ASSQARTGGYNEQF
TRBJ1-2 | TRBV2 | ASSSQRYGYT
TRBJ2-3 | TRBV5-1 | ASSEGSRDTQY
TRBJ2-7 | TRBV9 | ASSVGPSGSNYEQY
TRBJ2-5 | TRBV15 | ATSTWDSQETQY
TRBJ2-5 | TRBV7-9 | ASSLGSGGWETQY
TRBJ1-1 | TRBV25-1 | ASIGQLNTEAF